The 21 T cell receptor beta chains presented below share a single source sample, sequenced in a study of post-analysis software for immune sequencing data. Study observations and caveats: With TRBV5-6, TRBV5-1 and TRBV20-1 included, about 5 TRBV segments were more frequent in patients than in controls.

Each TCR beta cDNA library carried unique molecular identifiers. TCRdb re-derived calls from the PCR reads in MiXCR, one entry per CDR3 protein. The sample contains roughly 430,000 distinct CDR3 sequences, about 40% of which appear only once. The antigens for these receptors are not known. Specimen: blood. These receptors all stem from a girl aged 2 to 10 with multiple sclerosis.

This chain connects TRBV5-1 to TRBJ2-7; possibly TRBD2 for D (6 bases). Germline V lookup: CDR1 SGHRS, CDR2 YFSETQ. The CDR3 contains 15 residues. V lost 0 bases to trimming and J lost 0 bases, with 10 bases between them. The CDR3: CASSLEGGNSYEQYF. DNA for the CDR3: TGCGCCAGCAGCTTGGAGGGAGGTAACTCCTACGAGCAGTACTTC.

This CDR3 is CASSHRGARVRRLGTDTQYF. The CDR3 bases are TGCGCCAGCAGCCACCGCGGAGCCAGAGTAAGGAGATTGGGCACAGATACGCAGTATTTT. V gene TRBV5-1 combines with J gene TRBJ2-3, with D unclear. V lost 4 bases, J lost 1 base, and 28 bases lay in between. The CDR3 has 20 amino acids. Germline V CDR1 and CDR2: SGHRS, YFSETQ.

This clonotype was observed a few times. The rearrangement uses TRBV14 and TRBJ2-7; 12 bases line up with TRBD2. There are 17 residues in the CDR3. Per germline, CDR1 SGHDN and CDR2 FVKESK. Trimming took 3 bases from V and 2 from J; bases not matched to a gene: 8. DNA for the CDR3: TGTGCCAGCAGCCACTCCGGACTAGCGGGATCCCCCTACGAGCAGTACTTC. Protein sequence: CASSHSGLAGSPYEQYF.

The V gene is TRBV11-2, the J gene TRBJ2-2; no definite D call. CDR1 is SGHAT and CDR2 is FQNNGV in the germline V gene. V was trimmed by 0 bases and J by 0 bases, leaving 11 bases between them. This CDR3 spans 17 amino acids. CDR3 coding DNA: TGTGCCAGCAGCTTAGAGATGGGAACAGCGAACACCGGGGAGCTGTTTTTT. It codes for CASSLEMGTANTGELFF.

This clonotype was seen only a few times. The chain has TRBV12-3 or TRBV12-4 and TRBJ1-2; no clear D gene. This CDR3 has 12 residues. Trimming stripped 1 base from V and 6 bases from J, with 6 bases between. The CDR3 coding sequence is TGTGCCAGCAGTTTAGGAGGAAATGGCTACACCTTC. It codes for CASSLGGNGYTF.

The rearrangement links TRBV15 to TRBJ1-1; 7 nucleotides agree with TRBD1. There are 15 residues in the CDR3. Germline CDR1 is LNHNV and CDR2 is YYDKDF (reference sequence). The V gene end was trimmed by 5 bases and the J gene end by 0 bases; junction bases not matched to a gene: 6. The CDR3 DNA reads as TGTGCCACCAGCGTACAGGGGACGGTGAACACTGAAGCTTTCTTT. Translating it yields CATSVQGTVNTEAFF.

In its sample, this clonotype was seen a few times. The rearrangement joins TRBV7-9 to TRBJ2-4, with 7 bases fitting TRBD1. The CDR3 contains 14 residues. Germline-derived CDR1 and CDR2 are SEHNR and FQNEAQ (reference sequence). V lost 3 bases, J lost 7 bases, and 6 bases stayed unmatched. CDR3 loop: CASSFTPGQNIQYF. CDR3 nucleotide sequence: TGTGCCAGCAGCTTTACACCGGGACAGAACATTCAGTACTTC.

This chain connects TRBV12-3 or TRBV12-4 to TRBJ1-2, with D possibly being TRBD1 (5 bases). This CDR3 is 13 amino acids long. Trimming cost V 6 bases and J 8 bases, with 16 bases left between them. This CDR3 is CASRGVSQYGYTF. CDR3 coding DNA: TGTGCCAGCAGGGGGGTTTCCCAGTACGGCTACACCTTC.

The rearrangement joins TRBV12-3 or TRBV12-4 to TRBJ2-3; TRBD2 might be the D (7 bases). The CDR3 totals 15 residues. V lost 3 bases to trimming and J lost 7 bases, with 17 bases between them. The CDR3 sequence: CASSFSGGEAYTQYF. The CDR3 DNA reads TGTGCCAGCAGTTTTTCGGGGGGCGAAGCATATACGCAGTATTTT.

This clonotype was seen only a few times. The CDR3 sequence: CSVRGSENYGYTF. DNA for the CDR3: TGCAGCGTCAGGGGTTCCGAAAACTATGGCTACACCTTC. This chain joins TRBV29-1 and TRBJ1-2, with D possibly TRBD1 on 6 matching bases. CDR1 SQVTM and CDR2 ANQGSEA come from the germline V gene. V lost 6 bases to trimming and J lost 2 bases, with 13 bases between them. The CDR3 runs 13 residues.

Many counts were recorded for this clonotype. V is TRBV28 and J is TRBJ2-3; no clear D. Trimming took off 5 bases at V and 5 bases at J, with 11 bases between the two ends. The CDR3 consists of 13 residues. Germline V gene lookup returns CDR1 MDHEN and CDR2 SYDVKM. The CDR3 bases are TGTGCCAGCAGTACCTACCCGGGAGATACGCAGTATTTT. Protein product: CASSTYPGDTQYF.

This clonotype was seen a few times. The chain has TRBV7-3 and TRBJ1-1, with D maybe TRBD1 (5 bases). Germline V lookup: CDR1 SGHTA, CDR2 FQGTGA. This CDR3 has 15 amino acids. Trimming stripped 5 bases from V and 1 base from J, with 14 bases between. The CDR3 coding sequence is TGTGCCAGCAGCCCCCTGGGGACCGAGAACACTGAAGCTTTCTTT. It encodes CASSPLGTENTEAFF.

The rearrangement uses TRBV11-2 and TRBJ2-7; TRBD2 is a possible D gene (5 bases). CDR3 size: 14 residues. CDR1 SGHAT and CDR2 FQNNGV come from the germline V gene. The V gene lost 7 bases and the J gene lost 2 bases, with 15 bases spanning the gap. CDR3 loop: CASNDASITYEQYF. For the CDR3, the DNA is TGTGCCAGCAACGACGCTAGCATCACCTACGAGCAGTACTTC.

This CDR3 reads CASSYAGGGETQYF. CDR3 DNA: TGTGCCAGCAGTTATGCAGGGGGCGGAGAGACCCAGTACTTC. This chain uses TRBV12-3 or TRBV12-4 with TRBJ2-5, with 8 bases that match TRBD1. The CDR3 is made up of 14 amino acids. V shed 4 bases, J shed 4 bases, and the junction held 5 bases outside the gene matches.

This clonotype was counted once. CDR3 DNA: TGTGCCAGCAGTTACAGGGACAGGGGCGTCGATGAGCAGTTCTTC. The encoded protein is CASSYRDRGVDEQFF. The chain combines TRBV6-6 with TRBJ2-1; 10 nucleotides match TRBD1. Germline trimming cut 2 bases from V and 8 bases from J; bases unmatched to any gene: 6. The CDR3 has 15 amino acids. The germline CDR1 and CDR2 sequences are MNHNY and SVGAGI (reference sequence).

The CDR3 region has the DNA TGTGCCAGCAGACGAGGAACCGCGGGGAACTCCTACAATGAGCAGTTCTTC. Residues: CASRRGTAGNSYNEQFF. The chain joins TRBV7-9 to TRBJ2-1, with D possibly being TRBD2 (6 bases). The CDR3 is 17 amino acids. V was clipped by 6 bases and J by 0 bases, with 18 bases between them. Germline V gene lookup returns CDR1 SEHNR and CDR2 FQNEAQ (reference sequence).

The DNA of the CDR3 is TGCGCCAGCAGCTTGCGCCGGGACAGGGGGCGGGTTAATGAAAAACTGTTTTTT. It translates to CASSLRRDRGRVNEKLFF. The V and J genes are TRBV5-1 and TRBJ1-4; 12 bases line up with TRBD1. Germline V gene sequence: CDR1 SGHRS, CDR2 YFSETQ. Trimming at V came to 1 base and at J to 4 bases, leaving 8 bases not matched to a gene. The CDR3 covers 18 residues. Full variable domain (outside the CDR3, taken from reference TRBV5-1 and TRBJ1-4): KAGVTQTPRYLIKTRGQQVTLSCSPISGHRSVSWYQQTPGQGLQFLFEYFSETQRNKGNFPGRFSGRQFSNSRSEMNVSTLELGDSALYLCASSLRRDRGRVNEKLFFGSGTQLSVL.

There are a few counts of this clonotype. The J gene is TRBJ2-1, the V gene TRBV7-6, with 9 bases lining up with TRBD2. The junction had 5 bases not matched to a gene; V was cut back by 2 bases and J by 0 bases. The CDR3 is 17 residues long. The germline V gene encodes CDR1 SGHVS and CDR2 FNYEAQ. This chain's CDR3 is CASSLRRGGNSYNEQFF. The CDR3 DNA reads TGTGCCAGCAGCTTACGGCGGGGGGGGAACTCCTACAATGAGCAGTTCTTC.

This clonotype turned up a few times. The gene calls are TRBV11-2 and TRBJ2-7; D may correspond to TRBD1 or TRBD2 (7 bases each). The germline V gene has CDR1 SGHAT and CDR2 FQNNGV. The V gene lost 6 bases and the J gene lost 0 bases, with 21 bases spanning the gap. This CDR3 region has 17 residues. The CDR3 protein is CASRNSGGAGSSYEQYF. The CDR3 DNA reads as TGTGCCAGCAGAAACTCAGGGGGGGCAGGCAGCTCCTACGAGCAGTACTTC.

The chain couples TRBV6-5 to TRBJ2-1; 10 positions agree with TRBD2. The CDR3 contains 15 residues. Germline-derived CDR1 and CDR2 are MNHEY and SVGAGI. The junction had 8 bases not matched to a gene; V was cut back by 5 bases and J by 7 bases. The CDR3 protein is CASSETQRGGNEQFF. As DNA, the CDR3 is TGTGCCAGCAGTGAGACCCAGCGGGGGGGAAATGAGCAGTTCTTC.

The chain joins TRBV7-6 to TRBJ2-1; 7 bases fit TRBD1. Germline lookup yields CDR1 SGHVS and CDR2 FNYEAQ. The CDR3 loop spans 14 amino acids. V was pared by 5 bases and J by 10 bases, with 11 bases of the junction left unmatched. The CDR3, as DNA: TGTGCCAGCAGCACCCCAGACAGGGCCGGCGAGCAGTTCTTC. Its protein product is CASSTPDRAGEQFF.